This T cell receptor (beta chain) came from a study of graft-versus-host responses after intestinal transplantation. A remark on this clone: Its antigen is unknown.

Clones were sequenced by immunoSEQ multiplex PCR, and TCRdb holds only the in-frame ones, with some missing. The profile covers about 94,000 clones, with more than 85% appearing a single time and 0.5% taken by the ten largest. V lost 5 bases, J lost 10 bases, and 13 bases stayed unmatched. CDR3 length: 14 amino acids. Germline values: CDR1 MNHEY, CDR2 SVGAGI. The sequence was obtained from a human donor who received an intestinal transplant. Sample: unstimulated CD8+ T cells sorted from spleen or lymph node cells, taken before intestinal transplant. The rearrangement links TRBV6-5 to TRBJ1-1; 7 bases are a match to TRBD1. CDR3 coding DNA: TGTGCCAGCAGTCCCGTCGGGGACAGCGGACGAGCTTTCTTT. It translates to CASSPVGDSGRAFF.